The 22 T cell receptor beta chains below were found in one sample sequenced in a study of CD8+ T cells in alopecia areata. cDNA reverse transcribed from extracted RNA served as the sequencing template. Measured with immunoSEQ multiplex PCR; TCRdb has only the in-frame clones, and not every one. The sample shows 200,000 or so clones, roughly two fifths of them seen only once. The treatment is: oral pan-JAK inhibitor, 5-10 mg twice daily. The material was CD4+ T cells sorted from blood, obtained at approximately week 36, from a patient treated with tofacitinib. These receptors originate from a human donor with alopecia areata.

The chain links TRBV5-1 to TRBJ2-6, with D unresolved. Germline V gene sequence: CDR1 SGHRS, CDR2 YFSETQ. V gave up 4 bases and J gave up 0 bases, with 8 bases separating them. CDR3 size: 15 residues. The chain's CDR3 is CASSPDPSGANVLTF. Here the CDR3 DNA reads TGCGCCAGCAGCCCGGATCCCTCTGGGGCCAACGTCCTGACTTTC.

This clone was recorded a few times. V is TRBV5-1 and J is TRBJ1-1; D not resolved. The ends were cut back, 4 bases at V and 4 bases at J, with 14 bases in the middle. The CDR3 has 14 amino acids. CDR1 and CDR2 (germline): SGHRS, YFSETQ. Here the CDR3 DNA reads TGCGCCAGCAGCCCCCGACGAGGTGCCACTGAAGCTTTCTTT. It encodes CASSPRRGATEAFF.

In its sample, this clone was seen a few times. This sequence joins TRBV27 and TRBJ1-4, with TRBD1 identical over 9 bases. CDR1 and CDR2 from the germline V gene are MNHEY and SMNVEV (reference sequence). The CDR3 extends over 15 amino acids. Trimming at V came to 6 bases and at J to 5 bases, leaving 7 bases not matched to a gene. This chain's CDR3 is CASSSYRGLNEKLFF. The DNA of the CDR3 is TGTGCCAGCAGCTCCTACAGGGGGCTGAATGAAAAACTGTTTTTT.

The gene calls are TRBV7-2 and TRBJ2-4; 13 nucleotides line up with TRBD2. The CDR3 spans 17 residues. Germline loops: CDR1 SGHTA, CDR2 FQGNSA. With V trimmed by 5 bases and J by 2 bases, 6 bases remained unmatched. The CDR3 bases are TGTGCCAGCAGCGCCTTGACTAGCGGGAGGTCCAAAAACATTCAGTACTTC. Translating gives CASSALTSGRSKNIQYF. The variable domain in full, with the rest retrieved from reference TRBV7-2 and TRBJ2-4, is GAGVSQSPSNKVTEKGKDVELRCDPISGHTALYWYRQSLGQGLEFLIYFQGNSAPDKSGLPSDRFSAERTGGSVSTLTIQRTQQEDSAVYLCASSALTSGRSKNIQYFGAGTRLSVL.

The CDR3 bases are TGTGCCAGCAGCGATGCCGGGACTAGCGGGAGGAAACCTATTAATGAGCAGTTCTTC. Translated, it gives CASSDAGTSGRKPINEQFF. The chain has TRBV9 and TRBJ2-1; 15 nucleotides match TRBD2. V lost 3 bases, J lost 7 bases, and 14 bases stayed unmatched. Germline assignment: CDR1 SGDLS and CDR2 YYNGEE. This CDR3 has 19 residues. The full variable domain, with the rest looked up from reference TRBV9 and TRBJ2-1, is DSGVTQTPKHLITATGQRVTLRCSPRSGDLSVYWYQQSLDQGLQFLIQYYNGEERAKGNILERFSAQQFPDLHSELNLSSLELGDSALYFCASSDAGTSGRKPINEQFFGPGTRLTVL.

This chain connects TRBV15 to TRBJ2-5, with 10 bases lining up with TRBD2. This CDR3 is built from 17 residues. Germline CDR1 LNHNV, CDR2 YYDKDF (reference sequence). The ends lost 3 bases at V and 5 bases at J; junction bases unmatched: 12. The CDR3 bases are TGTGCCACCAGCAGTTCCCTAGCGGGAGCATATTTTGAGACCCAGTACTTC. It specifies CATSSSLAGAYFETQYF.

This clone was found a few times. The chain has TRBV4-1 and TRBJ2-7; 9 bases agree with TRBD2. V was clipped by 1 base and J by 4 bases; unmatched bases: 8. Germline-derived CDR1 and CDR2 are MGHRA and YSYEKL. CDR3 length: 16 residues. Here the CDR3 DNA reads TGCGCCAGCAGCCAAGGGGTAGCGGGAGTTTCGTACGAGCAGTACTTC. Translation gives CASSQGVAGVSYEQYF.

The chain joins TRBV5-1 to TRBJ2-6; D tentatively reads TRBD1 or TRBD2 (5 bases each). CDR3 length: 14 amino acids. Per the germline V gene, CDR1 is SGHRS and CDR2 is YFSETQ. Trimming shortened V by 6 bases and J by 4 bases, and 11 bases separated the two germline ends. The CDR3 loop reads CASNEGNGANVLTF. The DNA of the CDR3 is TGCGCCAGCAACGAGGGGAACGGGGCCAACGTCCTGACTTTC. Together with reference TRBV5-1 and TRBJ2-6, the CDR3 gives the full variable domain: KAGVTQTPRYLIKTRGQQVTLSCSPISGHRSVSWYQQTPGQGLQFLFEYFSETQRNKGNFPGRFSGRQFSNSRSEMNVSTLELGDSALYLCASNEGNGANVLTFGAGSRLTVL.

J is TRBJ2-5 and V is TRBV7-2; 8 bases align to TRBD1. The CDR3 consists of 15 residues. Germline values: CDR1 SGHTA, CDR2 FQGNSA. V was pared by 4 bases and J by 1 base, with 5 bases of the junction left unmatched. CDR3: CASSSNRGIQETQYF. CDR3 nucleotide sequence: TGTGCCAGCAGCTCTAACAGGGGGATCCAAGAGACCCAGTACTTC.

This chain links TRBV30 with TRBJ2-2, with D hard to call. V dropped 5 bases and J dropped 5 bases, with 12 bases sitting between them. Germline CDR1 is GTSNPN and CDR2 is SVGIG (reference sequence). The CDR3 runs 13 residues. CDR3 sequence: CAWGMVGTGELFF. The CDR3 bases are TGTGCCTGGGGCATGGTGGGGACCGGGGAGCTGTTTTTT.

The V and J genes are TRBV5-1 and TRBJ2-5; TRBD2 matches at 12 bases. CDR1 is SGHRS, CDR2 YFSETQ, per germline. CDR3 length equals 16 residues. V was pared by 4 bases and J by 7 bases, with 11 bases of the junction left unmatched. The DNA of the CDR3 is TGCGCCAGCAGCGCGTCGACTAGCGGGAGTCTGGGGACCCAGTACTTC. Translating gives CASSASTSGSLGTQYF.

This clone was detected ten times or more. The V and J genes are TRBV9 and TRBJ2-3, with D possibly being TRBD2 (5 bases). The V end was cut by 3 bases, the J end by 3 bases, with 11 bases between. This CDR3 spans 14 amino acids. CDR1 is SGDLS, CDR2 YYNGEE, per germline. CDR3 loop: CASSGQVATDTQYF. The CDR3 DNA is TGTGCCAGCAGCGGGCAGGTAGCGACAGATACGCAGTATTTT.

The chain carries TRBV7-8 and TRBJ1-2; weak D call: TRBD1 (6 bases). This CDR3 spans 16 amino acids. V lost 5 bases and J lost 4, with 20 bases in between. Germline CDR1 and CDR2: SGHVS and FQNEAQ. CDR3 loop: CASSQGGRGPSYGYTF. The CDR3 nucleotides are TGTGCCAGCAGCCAAGGAGGGCGGGGGCCCAGCTATGGCTACACCTTC.

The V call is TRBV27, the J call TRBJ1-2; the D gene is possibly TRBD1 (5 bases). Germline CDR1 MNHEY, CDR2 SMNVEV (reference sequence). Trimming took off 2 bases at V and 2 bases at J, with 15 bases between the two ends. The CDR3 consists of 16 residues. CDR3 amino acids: CASSLTPRQGNYGYTF. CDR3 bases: TGTGCCAGCAGTTTAACCCCCCGGCAGGGAAACTATGGCTACACCTTC.

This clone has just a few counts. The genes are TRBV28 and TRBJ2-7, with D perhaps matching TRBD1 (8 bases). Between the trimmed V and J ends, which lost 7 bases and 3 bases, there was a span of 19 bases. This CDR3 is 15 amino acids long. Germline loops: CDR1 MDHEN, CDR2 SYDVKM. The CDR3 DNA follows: TGTGCCAGCACCTCACAGGGGGGGCCTATCTACGAGCAGTACTTC. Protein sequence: CASTSQGGPIYEQYF.

The CDR3 nucleotides read TGCAGCGTTGGGTTCGACAGGGGCTCCTACGAGCAGTACTTC. Its translation is CSVGFDRGSYEQYF. The chain carries TRBV29-1 and TRBJ2-7; 8 bases match TRBD1. Germline V gene data show CDR1 as SQVTM and CDR2 as ANQGSEA. With V trimmed by 4 bases and J by 0 bases, 5 bases remained unmatched. The CDR3 is 14 residues long.

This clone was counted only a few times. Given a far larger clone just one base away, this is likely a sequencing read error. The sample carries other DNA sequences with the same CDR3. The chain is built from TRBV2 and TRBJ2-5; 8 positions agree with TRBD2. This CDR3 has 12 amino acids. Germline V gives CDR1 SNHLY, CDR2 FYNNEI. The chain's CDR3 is CASSPHAGGGDF. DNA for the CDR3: TGTGCCAGCAGTCCCCATGCGGGGGGCGGGGACTTC.

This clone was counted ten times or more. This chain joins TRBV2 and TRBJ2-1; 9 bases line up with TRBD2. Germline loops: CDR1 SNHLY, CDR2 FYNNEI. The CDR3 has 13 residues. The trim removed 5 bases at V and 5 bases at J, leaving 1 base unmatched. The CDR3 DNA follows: TGTGCCAGCAGTCTAGCGGGGAACAATGAGCAGTTCTTC. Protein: CASSLAGNNEQFF.

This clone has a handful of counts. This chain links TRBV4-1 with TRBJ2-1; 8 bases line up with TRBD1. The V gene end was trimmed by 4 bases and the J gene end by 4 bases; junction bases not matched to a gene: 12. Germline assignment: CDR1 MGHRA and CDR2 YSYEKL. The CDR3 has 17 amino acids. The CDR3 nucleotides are TGCGCCAGCAGCCCCAGAAAGGCGGGACAGGTTTACAATGAGCAGTTCTTC. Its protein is CASSPRKAGQVYNEQFF.

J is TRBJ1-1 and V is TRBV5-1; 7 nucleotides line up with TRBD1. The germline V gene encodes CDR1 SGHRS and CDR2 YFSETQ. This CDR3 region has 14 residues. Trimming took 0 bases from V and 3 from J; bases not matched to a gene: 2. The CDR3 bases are TGCGCCAGCAGCTTGGTAACAGGGGACACTGAAGCTTTCTTT. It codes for CASSLVTGDTEAFF.

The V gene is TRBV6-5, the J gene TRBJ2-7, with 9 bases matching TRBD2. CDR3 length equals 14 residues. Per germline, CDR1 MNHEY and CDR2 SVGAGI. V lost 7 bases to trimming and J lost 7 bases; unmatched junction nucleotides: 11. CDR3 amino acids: CASTPPAGGGEQYF. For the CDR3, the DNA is TGTGCCAGCACCCCCCCAGCGGGAGGTGGTGAGCAGTACTTC.

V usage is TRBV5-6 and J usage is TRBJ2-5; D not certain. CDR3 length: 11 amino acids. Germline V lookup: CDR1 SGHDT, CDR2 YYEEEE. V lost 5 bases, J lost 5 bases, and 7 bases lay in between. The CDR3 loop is CASSYGETQYF. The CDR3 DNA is TGTGCCAGCAGTTACGGGGAGACCCAGTACTTC.